This TCR beta chain was recorded in a study of T cell responses to AZD1222 COVID-19 vaccine. Produced via immunoSEQ multiplex PCR; TCRdb's table is partial and in-frame only. The sample has 97,000 or so clones, around 87% seen once. In germline, CDR1 is SEHNR, CDR2 FQNEAQ (reference sequence). V dropped 4 bases and J dropped 5; count of bases not matched to a gene: 13. The CDR3 is made up of 17 amino acids. Here the sequenced sample was peripheral blood, taken on day 0 of AZD1222 vaccination. The sequence derives from an adult in good health. The rearrangement joins TRBV7-9 to TRBJ1-1; 10 bases align to TRBD1. CDR3 loop: CASSSPGQGLLGTEAFF. CDR3 sequence (DNA): TGTGCCAGCAGCTCTCCGGGACAGGGGCTTTTGGGGACTGAAGCTTTCTTT.